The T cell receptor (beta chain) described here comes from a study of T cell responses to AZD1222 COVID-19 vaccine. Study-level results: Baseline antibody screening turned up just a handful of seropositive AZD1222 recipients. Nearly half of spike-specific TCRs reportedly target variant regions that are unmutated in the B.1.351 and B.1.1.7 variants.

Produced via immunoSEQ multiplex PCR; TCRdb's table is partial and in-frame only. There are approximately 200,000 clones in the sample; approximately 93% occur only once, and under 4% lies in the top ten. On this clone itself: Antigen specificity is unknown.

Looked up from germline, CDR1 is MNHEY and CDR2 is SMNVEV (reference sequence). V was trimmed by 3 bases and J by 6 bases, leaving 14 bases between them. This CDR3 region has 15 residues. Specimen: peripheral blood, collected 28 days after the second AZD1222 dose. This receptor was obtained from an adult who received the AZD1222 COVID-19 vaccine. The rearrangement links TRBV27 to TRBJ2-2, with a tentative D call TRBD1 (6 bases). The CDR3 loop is CASSFLGASAGELFF. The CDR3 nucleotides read TGTGCCAGCAGTTTTTTGGGGGCGAGCGCCGGGGAGCTGTTTTTT.